This T cell receptor beta chain was retrieved from a study of cytomegalovirus exposure and HLA in healthy donors. This clone was counted a single time. Its antigen is unknown. The junction shows a germline mismatch at one end, possibly a read error. Other DNA sequences within the sample encode an identical CDR3. PCR amplification relied on 60 Vbeta primers (plus 13 Jbeta primers). Data came from immunoSEQ multiplex PCR; TCRdb stores just in-frame clones and leaves some out. The sample records 89,000 or so clones, under 80% being singletons. Broader study findings: Serostatus for CMV was the only available immune exposure information. Judged likely to be a sequencing artifact was a cluster of highly shared sequence variants.

Donors sampled were nominally healthy, though unrecorded immune exposures were likely. The CDR3 runs 13 residues. In germline, CDR1 is SGHTA, CDR2 FQGNSA. The sequence derives from a man in his fifties or sixties in good health and CMV-seronegative. The gene calls are TRBV7-2 and TRBJ2-1, with D perhaps TRBD2 (6 bases). Sequenced input: PBMCs. The CDR3 DNA is TGTGCGACCGGGGTGCGACTAGTCCATGAGCAATTCTTC. This codes for CATGVRLVHEQFF. The full variable domain, in which reference TRBV7-2 and TRBJ2-1 provide the parts outside the CDR3, is GAGVSQSPSNKVTEKGKDVELRCDPISGHTALYWYRQSLGQGLEFLIYFQGNSAPDKSGLPSDRFSAERTGGSVSTLTIQRTQQEDSAVYLCATGVRLVHEQFFGPGTRLTVL.